These 27 T cell receptor beta chains were all obtained from the same sample, sequenced in a study of blood T cell repertoires in COVID-19. The repertoire was sequenced with immunoSEQ multiplex PCR; TCRdb's copy has only in-frame clones and lacks some. The sample records 120,000 or so clones, 83% being singletons. Specimen: peripheral blood. These receptors were taken from a man aged 80 or over with active or convalescent COVID-19.

This chain joins TRBV5-4 and TRBJ1-1; no clear D gene. Per germline, CDR1 SGHNT and CDR2 YYREEE (reference sequence). Between the trimmed V and J ends, which lost 1 base and 1 base, there was a span of 11 bases. The CDR3 sequence is 15 residues long. CDR3 sequence: CASSLKVPGNTEAFF. For the CDR3, the DNA is TGTGCCAGCAGCTTGAAGGTCCCGGGGAACACTGAAGCTTTCTTT. Based on the CDR3 plus reference TRBV5-4 and TRBJ1-1, the full variable domain is ETGVTQSPTHLIKTRGQQVTLRCSSQSGHNTVSWYQQALGQGPQFIFQYYREEENGRGNFPPRFSGLQFPNYSSELNVNALELDDSALYLCASSLKVPGNTEAFFGQGTRLTVV.

This rearrangement joins TRBV7-8 to TRBJ2-3, with a possible D match to TRBD1 (6 bases). Germline assignment: CDR1 SGHVS and CDR2 FQNEAQ. CDR3 length: 16 amino acids. Deletions cut 1 base from V and 0 bases from J, with 11 bases between. Here the CDR3 reads CASSLGPGVSTDTQYF. The CDR3, as DNA: TGTGCCAGCAGCTTAGGGCCAGGGGTAAGCACAGATACGCAGTATTTT.

CDR3 nucleotide sequence: TGTGCCAGCAGTTTGGAGGGCAGGGGGGACGTAAACTATGGCTACACCTTC. Encoded protein: CASSLEGRGDVNYGYTF. The rearrangement uses TRBV27 and TRBJ1-2; 7 bases agree with TRBD1. Germline CDR1 and CDR2: MNHEY and SMNVEV (reference sequence). The CDR3 length is 17 residues. Trimming cost V 3 bases and J 2 bases; bases outside gene matches: 12.

J is TRBJ2-3 and V is TRBV11-2; 13 bases map to TRBD2. The germline V gene has CDR1 SGHAT and CDR2 FQNNGV. The ends lost 6 bases at V and 10 bases at J; junction bases unmatched: 13. The CDR3 runs 16 residues. CDR3 nucleotides: TGTGCCAGCAGACCCGGACTAGCGGGGGCCCCGGCAGCGCAGTATTTT. Encoded protein: CASRPGLAGAPAAQYF.

This clone was seen a few times. V usage is TRBV18 and J usage is TRBJ2-1; a weak D match, TRBD1 (6 bases). V was shortened by 4 bases and J by 0 bases, with 10 bases between the two germline ends. Germline CDR1 reads KGHSH; CDR2 reads LQKENI. The CDR3 runs to 15 residues. The CDR3 spells CASSRLTGSYNEQFF. DNA of the CDR3: TGTGCCAGCTCACGATTGACAGGCTCCTACAATGAGCAGTTCTTC.

The chain links TRBV11-2 to TRBJ1-3, with a tentative D call TRBD1 (5 bases). The CDR3 consists of 13 residues. V was shortened by 5 bases and J by 4 bases, with 9 bases between the two germline ends. Germline V lookup: CDR1 SGHAT, CDR2 FQNNGV. The CDR3 loop is CASSPDIGNTIYF. CDR3 in DNA: TGTGCCAGCAGCCCGGACATAGGAAACACCATATATTTT.

The chain carries TRBV19 and TRBJ1-4; the match to TRBD1 covers 8 bases. This CDR3 spans 15 amino acids. J gave up 7 bases and V 10 bases, and 14 bases lay outside the gene matches. Germline values: CDR1 LNHDA, CDR2 SQIVND (reference sequence). The CDR3 nucleotides are TGTGCCAATCCGGGGGCAGGGGGCAACGGTGAAAAACTGTTTTTT. As protein: CANPGAGGNGEKLFF. Together with reference TRBV19 and TRBJ1-4, the CDR3 gives the full variable domain: DGGITQSPKYLFRKEGQNVTLSCEQNLNHDAMYWYRQDPGQGLRLIYYSQIVNDFQKGDIAEGYSVSREKKESFPLTVTSAQKNPTAFYLCANPGAGGNGEKLFFGSGTQLSVL.

The chain recombines TRBV6-6 with TRBJ1-1, with TRBD1 matching 9 bases. Germline V CDR1 and CDR2: MNHNY, SVGAGI (reference sequence). The V and J ends lost 4 bases and 4 bases, in that order; junction bases with no gene match: 4. This CDR3 comprises 14 residues. The CDR3 DNA is TGTGCCAGCAGTTCACAGGGGGCAAGCACTGAAGCTTTCTTT. Its translation is CASSSQGASTEAFF.

J is TRBJ1-5 and V is TRBV19; D unclear. V lost 6 bases and J lost 2, with 17 bases in between. Germline V gene lookup returns CDR1 LNHDA and CDR2 SQIVND (reference sequence). The CDR3 is made up of 16 amino acids. The chain's CDR3 is CASSYFQDRGNQPQHF. CDR3 DNA: TGTGCCAGTAGCTATTTCCAAGACCGGGGCAATCAGCCCCAGCATTTT.

CDR3 in DNA: TGTGCCAGCTCACAAGGACAGGGGGCCGACGAGCAGTACTTC. This translates into CASSQGQGADEQYF. This chain joins TRBV18 and TRBJ2-7; 11 bases agree with TRBD1. In germline, CDR1 is KGHSH, CDR2 LQKENI. There are 14 residues in the CDR3. V lost 4 bases, J lost 5 bases, and 4 bases stayed unmatched. The full variable domain, with the rest looked up from reference TRBV18 and TRBJ2-7, is NAGVMQNPRHLVRRRGQEARLRCSPMKGHSHVYWYRQLPEEGLKFMVYLQKENIIDESGMPKERFSAEFPKEGPSILRIQQVVRGDSAAYFCASSQGQGADEQYFGPGTRLTVT.

This clone came up a few times. The chain has TRBV5-8 and TRBJ1-5; 12 bases align to TRBD1. The CDR3 is 16 residues long. The junction had 5 bases not matched to a gene; V was cut back by 4 bases and J by 3 bases. Germline assignment: CDR1 SGHTS and CDR2 YDEGEE. The CDR3 region is CASSRGTGGDNQPQHF. CDR3 DNA sequence: TGTGCCAGCAGCCGAGGGACAGGGGGCGACAATCAGCCCCAGCATTTT.

J is TRBJ2-4 and V is TRBV11-2, with D maybe TRBD2 (6 bases). V dropped 5 bases and J dropped 2 bases, with 16 bases sitting between them. Germline values: CDR1 SGHAT, CDR2 FQNNGV. The CDR3 loop spans 16 amino acids. CDR3 loop: CASSAWDWVSKNIQYF. CDR3 coding DNA: TGTGCCAGCAGCGCTTGGGACTGGGTTTCCAAAAACATTCAGTACTTC. The full variable domain, rest sourced from reference TRBV11-2 and TRBJ2-4, is EAGVAQSPRYKIIEKRQSVAFWCNPISGHATLYWYQQILGQGPKLLIQFQNNGVVDDSQLPKDRFSAERLKGVDSTLKIQPAKLEDSAVYLCASSAWDWVSKNIQYFGAGTRLSVL.

This rearrangement joins TRBV2 to TRBJ1-5; 8 bases align to TRBD1. V shed 2 bases and J 5 bases; nucleotides not matched to a gene: 2. Germline V gives CDR1 SNHLY, CDR2 FYNNEI. The CDR3 loop spans 14 amino acids. The CDR3 region has the DNA TGTGCCAGCAGTGAATCACAGGGGGATCAGCCCCAGCATTTT. Its translation is CASSESQGDQPQHF. The full variable domain, rest sourced from reference TRBV2 and TRBJ1-5, is EPEVTQTPSHQVTQMGQEVILRCVPISNHLYFYWYRQILGQKVEFLVSFYNNEISEKSEIFDDQFSVERPDGSNFTLKIRSTKLEDSAMYFCASSESQGDQPQHFGDGTRLSIL.

As for this clone: Other DNA sequences from this sample encode an identical CDR3 as well. This rearrangement joins TRBV3-1 (or the pseudogene TRBV3-2) to TRBJ2-5, with D perhaps matching TRBD1 (6 bases). V lost 4 bases and J lost 7, with 13 bases in between. CDR1 is LGHDT, CDR2 YNNKEL, per germline (reference sequence). The CDR3 is 13 amino acids. The CDR3 DNA reads as TGTGCCAGCAGCCCCGGACAGCTATCGACCCAGTACTTC. It yields the protein CASSPGQLSTQYF.

The CDR3 region is CASSQPTHSPNTEAFF. CDR3 coding DNA: TGCGCCAGCAGTCAACCAACGCACAGCCCGAACACTGAAGCTTTCTTT. The chain recombines TRBV23-1 with TRBJ1-1; D ambiguous. TRBV23-1 is an open reading frame whose function is uncertain. There are 16 residues in the CDR3. Deletions cut 2 bases from V and 1 base from J, with 14 bases between.

The rearrangement joins TRBV7-9 to TRBJ2-1; 14 bases align to TRBD2. Germline V gives CDR1 SEHNR, CDR2 FQNEAQ (reference sequence). The CDR3 extends over 17 amino acids. Germline trimming cut 10 bases from V and 9 bases from J; bases unmatched to any gene: 17. The CDR3 region has the DNA TGTGCCATTTCGACTAGCGGGGGGGCCATCCCATATCGTGAGCAGTTCTTC. This gives the protein CAISTSGGAIPYREQFF.

This sequence joins TRBV9 and TRBJ2-3; 9 bases map to TRBD1. Per the germline V gene, CDR1 is SGDLS and CDR2 is YYNGEE. This CDR3 spans 15 amino acids. Losses at the gene ends were 5 bases for V and 7 bases for J; bases not matched to a gene: 11. This CDR3 is CASSVGDRVLNTQYF. CDR3 nucleotide sequence: TGTGCCAGCAGTGTCGGGGACAGGGTCTTGAATACGCAGTATTTT.

This clone was seen once. V usage is TRBV7-3 and J usage is TRBJ2-1, with 14 bases that match TRBD2. The V segment lost 2 bases and the J segment 10 bases; nucleotides outside the gene matches: 4. The CDR3 contains 15 residues. From germline, CDR1 is SGHTA and CDR2 FQGTGA. CDR3 amino acids: CASSLLGLAGVEQFF. The CDR3 DNA is TGTGCCAGCAGCTTACTGGGACTAGCGGGGGTCGAGCAGTTCTTC.

This rearrangement joins TRBV24-1 to TRBJ1-1; D unclear. V was clipped by 0 bases and J by 0 bases, with 10 bases between them. This CDR3 comprises 16 residues. Germline lookup yields CDR1 KGHDR and CDR2 SFDVKD. The CDR3 sequence: CATSDLALWLNTEAFF. For the CDR3, the DNA is TGTGCCACCAGTGATTTGGCCCTCTGGCTGAACACTGAAGCTTTCTTT.

This chain uses TRBV2 with TRBJ2-6, with D possibly matching TRBD1 (5 bases). V was cut by 1 base and J by 2 bases, with 12 bases left in between. This CDR3 has 17 amino acids. Germline V gene sequence: CDR1 SNHLY, CDR2 FYNNEI. CDR3 bases: TGTGCCAGCAGTGAAGTGCAGGGAACTACTGGGGCCAACGTCCTGACTTTC. Encoded protein: CASSEVQGTTGANVLTF.

The chain uses TRBV7-8 and TRBJ1-2; 7 bases line up with TRBD1. Per germline, CDR1 SGHVS and CDR2 FQNEAQ. This CDR3 has 15 residues. The V gene end was trimmed by 1 base and the J gene end by 4 bases; junction bases not matched to a gene: 6. The DNA of the CDR3 is TGTGCCAGCAGCTTAGGCGAAGGGGGCTTCTATGGCTACACCTTC. Protein product: CASSLGEGGFYGYTF.

The V call is TRBV6-4, the J call TRBJ2-3; D ambiguous. Germline CDR1 and CDR2: MRHNA and SNTAGT. The CDR3 runs 14 residues. Trimming took off 1 base at V and 1 base at J, with 6 bases between the two ends. In nucleotides, the CDR3 is TGTGCCAGCAGTGACTACATGGGCACAGATACGCAGTATTTT. Amino acids: CASSDYMGTDTQYF.

The chain has TRBV7-3 and TRBJ2-5; 8 bases match TRBD2. Germline trimming cut 5 bases from V and 3 bases from J; bases unmatched to any gene: 17. The CDR3 loop spans 18 amino acids. Germline V CDR1 and CDR2: SGHTA, FQGTGA. The CDR3 loop reads CASSPPHSGGYFEETQYF. CDR3 bases: TGTGCCAGCAGCCCACCCCACAGCGGGGGTTATTTCGAAGAGACCCAGTACTTC.

The chain couples TRBV18 to TRBJ2-3; 9 positions match TRBD2. Germline values: CDR1 KGHSH, CDR2 LQKENI. The CDR3 runs to 15 residues. J was trimmed by 1 base and V by 5 bases; bases with no gene match: 4. CDR3 amino acids: CASSKIAGGTDTQYF. In nucleotides, the CDR3 is TGTGCCAGCTCAAAAATAGCGGGGGGCACAGATACGCAGTATTTT. The whole variable domain, remainder taken from reference TRBV18 and TRBJ2-3, is NAGVMQNPRHLVRRRGQEARLRCSPMKGHSHVYWYRQLPEEGLKFMVYLQKENIIDESGMPKERFSAEFPKEGPSILRIQQVVRGDSAAYFCASSKIAGGTDTQYFGPGTRLTVL.

The chain couples TRBV9 to TRBJ2-3; TRBD2 aligns across 10 bases. The germline gives CDR1 SGDLS, CDR2 YYNGEE. V lost 0 bases to trimming and J lost 4 bases; unmatched junction nucleotides: 8. CDR3 length equals 17 residues. In nucleotides, the CDR3 is TGTGCCAGCAGCGTAGTTTGGGAGCGGGGGGGCCCAGATACGCAGTATTTT. This sequence encodes CASSVVWERGGPDTQYF.

The CDR3 DNA is TGTGCCAGCAGCTTGGGGTTTCTAGCGGGGGAAGAGACCCAGTACTTC. Amino acids: CASSLGFLAGEETQYF. The chain carries TRBV5-8 and TRBJ2-5, with 10 nucleotides matching TRBD2. There are 16 residues in the CDR3. Germline lookup yields CDR1 SGHTS and CDR2 YDEGEE. The V segment lost 0 bases and the J segment 3 bases; nucleotides outside the gene matches: 5.

In this sample, this clone turned up a few times. V usage is TRBV2 and J usage is TRBJ2-3, with 9 bases aligning to TRBD1. In germline, CDR1 is SNHLY, CDR2 FYNNEI. With V trimmed by 4 bases and J by 2 bases, 4 bases remained unmatched. The CDR3 extends over 15 amino acids. CDR3 amino acids: CASSGTGGATDTQYF. The CDR3 DNA is TGTGCCAGCAGTGGAACAGGGGGCGCCACAGATACGCAGTATTTT.